This T cell receptor (beta chain) was recovered during a study of blood T cell repertoires in COVID-19. TCRdb keeps only in-frame clones here, not all; method: immunoSEQ multiplex PCR. The sample carries around 64,000 clones, roughly 90% recorded once. Germline V gene lookup returns CDR1 MDHEN and CDR2 SYDVKM. This CDR3 has 15 residues. The junction had 6 bases not matched to a gene; V was cut back by 2 bases and J by 3 bases. Sequenced: peripheral blood. V gene TRBV28 combines with J gene TRBJ1-2; TRBD1 aligns across 7 bases. This TCR derives from a human donor in a cohort sampled during active COVID-19. The CDR3 DNA reads as TGTGCCAGCAGTTTAGCAGGGGGTAGAGACTATGGCTACACCTTC. Its translation is CASSLAGGRDYGYTF.